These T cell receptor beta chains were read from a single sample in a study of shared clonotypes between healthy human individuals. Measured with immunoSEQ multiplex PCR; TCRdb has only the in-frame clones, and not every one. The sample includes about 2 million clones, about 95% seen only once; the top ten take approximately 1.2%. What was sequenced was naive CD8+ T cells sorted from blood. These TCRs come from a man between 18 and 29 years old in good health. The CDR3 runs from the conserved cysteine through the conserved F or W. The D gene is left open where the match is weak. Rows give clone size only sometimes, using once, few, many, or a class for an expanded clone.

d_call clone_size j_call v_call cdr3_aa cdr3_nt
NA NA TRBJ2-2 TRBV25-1 CASSSYGGELFF TGTGCCAGCAGTTCTTATGGCGGGGAGCTGTTTTTT
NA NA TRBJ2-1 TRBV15 CATSRDPRRQYNEQFF TGTGCCACCAGCAGAGATCCGCGACGTCAATACAATGAGCAGTTCTTC
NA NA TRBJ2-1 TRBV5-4 CAAHPGSANEQFF TGTGCCGCCCACCCCGGGAGTGCCAATGAGCAGTTCTTC
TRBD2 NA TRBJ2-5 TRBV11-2 CASSPGGGSEQETQYF TGTGCCAGCAGCCCCGGGGGGGGATCGGAACAAGAGACCCAGTACTTC
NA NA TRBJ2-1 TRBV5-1 CASSWDGAYSEQFF TGCGCCAGCAGCTGGGACGGGGCCTATAGTGAGCAGTTCTTC
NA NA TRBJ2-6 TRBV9 CASSGVSSGANVLTF TGTGCCAGCAGCGGAGTCAGCTCTGGGGCCAACGTCCTGACTTTC
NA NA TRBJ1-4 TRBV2 CATQAQGFNEKLFF TGTGCCACCCAGGCTCAGGGTTTTAATGAAAAACTGTTTTTT
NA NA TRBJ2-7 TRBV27 CASSSGQKSYEQYF TGTGCCAGCAGTTCGGGGCAGAAGTCCTACGAGCAGTACTTC
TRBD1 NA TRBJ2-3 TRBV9 CASSVDGTGTDTQYF TGTGCCAGCAGCGTAGACGGGACAGGGACAGATACGCAGTATTTT
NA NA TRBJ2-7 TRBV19 CASSHGNSNEQYF TGTGCCAGTTCCCACGGGAATAGCAACGAGCAGTACTTC
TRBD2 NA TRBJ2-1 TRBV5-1 CASSLLGTSGRDEQFF TGCGCCAGCAGCTTGCTCGGGACTAGCGGGAGGGATGAGCAGTTCTTC
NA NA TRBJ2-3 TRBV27 CASSSGLFTDTQYF TGTGCCAGCAGTTCTGGGCTGTTCACAGATACGCAGTATTTT
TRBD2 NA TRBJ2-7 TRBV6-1 CAGDQTSSGSYEQYF TGTGCCGGCGACCAGACTTCTAGCGGGAGTTACGAGCAGTACTTC
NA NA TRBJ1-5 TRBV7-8 CASSLETGRGINQPQHF TGTGCCAGCAGCTTAGAGACGGGCAGGGGAATCAATCAGCCCCAGCATTTT
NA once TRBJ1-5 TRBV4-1 CASSQEFGIGQPQHF TGCGCCAGCAGCCAAGAATTCGGTATAGGTCAGCCCCAGCATTTT
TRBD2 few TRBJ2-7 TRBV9 CASSPGLAGYEQYF TGTGCCAGCAGCCCGGGACTAGCGGGCTACGAGCAGTACTTC
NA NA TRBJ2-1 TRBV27 CASSLDRPTFYNEQFF TGTGCCAGCAGTTTAGACAGACCAACCTTCTACAATGAGCAGTTCTTC
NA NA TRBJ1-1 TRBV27 CASRRGQSGTEAFF TGTGCCAGCAGGCGGGGGCAGTCTGGCACTGAAGCTTTCTTT
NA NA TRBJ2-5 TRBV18 CASSPPFLETQYF TGTGCCAGCTCACCACCATTCCTCGAGACCCAGTACTTC
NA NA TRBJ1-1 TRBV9 CASSVGLTTEAFF TGTGCCAGCAGCGTAGGCTTGACCACTGAAGCTTTCTTT
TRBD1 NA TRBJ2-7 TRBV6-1 CASSDTGTAYEQYF TGTGCCAGCAGTGACACCGGGACAGCTTACGAGCAGTACTTC
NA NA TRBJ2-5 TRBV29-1 CSVGVVQETQYF TGCAGCGTTGGGGTAGTCCAAGAGACCCAGTACTTC
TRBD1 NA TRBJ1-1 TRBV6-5 CASRGDRDTEAFF TGTGCCAGCAGGGGTGACAGGGACACTGAAGCTTTCTTT
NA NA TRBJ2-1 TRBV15 CATSRFGGPHNEQFF TGTGCCACCAGCAGGTTTGGAGGGCCTCACAATGAGCAGTTCTTC
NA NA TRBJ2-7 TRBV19 CASSTQGTLPYEQYF TGTGCCAGTAGTACTCAGGGAACTCTCCCATACGAGCAGTACTTC
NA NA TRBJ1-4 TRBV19 CASSILWDGTTNEKLFF TGTGCCAGTAGTATTCTCTGGGACGGAACAACTAATGAAAAACTGTTTTTT
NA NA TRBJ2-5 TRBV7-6 CASSLRGSETQYF TGTGCCAGCAGCCTTAGGGGTTCAGAGACCCAGTACTTC
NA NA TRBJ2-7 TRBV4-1 CASSQEDGSYEQYF TGCGCCAGCAGCCAGGAAGACGGGTCCTACGAGCAGTACTTC
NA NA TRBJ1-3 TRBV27 CASSLGGGGNTIYF TGTGCCAGCAGTTTGGGGGGCGGCGGAAACACCATATATTTT
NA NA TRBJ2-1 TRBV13 CASSLVAEGSSSYNEQFF TGTGCCAGCAGCTTAGTGGCGGAGGGGAGCAGCTCCTACAATGAGCAGTTCTTC
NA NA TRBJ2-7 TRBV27 CASAPQGWALEQYF TGTGCCAGCGCCCCACAGGGTTGGGCTCTCGAGCAGTACTTC
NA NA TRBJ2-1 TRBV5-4 CASSVTGEGQFF TGTGCCAGCAGCGTCACAGGGGAGGGTCAGTTCTTC
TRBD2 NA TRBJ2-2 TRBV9 CASSYGLAGFTGELFF TGTGCCAGCAGCTATGGACTAGCGGGGTTCACCGGGGAGCTGTTTTTT
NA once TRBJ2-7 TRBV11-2 CASSRPGENLVEQYF TGTGCCAGCAGCCGACCAGGGGAGAACCTCGTGGAGCAGTACTTC
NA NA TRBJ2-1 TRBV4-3 CASSKDSSYNEQFF TGCGCCAGCAGCAAGGACAGCTCCTACAATGAGCAGTTCTTC
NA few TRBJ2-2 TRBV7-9 CASSLEGAGELFF TGTGCCAGCAGCTTAGAAGGGGCCGGGGAGCTGTTTTTT